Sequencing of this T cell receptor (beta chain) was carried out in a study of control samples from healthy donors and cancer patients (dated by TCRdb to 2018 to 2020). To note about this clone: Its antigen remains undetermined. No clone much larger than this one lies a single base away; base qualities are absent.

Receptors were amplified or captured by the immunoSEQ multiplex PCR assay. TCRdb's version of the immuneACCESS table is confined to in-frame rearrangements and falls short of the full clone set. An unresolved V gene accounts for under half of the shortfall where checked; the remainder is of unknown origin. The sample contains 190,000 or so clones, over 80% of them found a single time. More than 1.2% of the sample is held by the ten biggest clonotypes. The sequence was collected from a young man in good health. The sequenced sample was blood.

The nucleotide sequence is given as TGTGCCAGCAGTACTGGGCAGTGGAACACTGAAGCTTTCTTT. Translated, it reads CASSTGQWNTEAFF. Recombination linked TRBV5-4 to TRBJ1-1, with the D gene not clear enough to name. V is reduced by 5 bases and J by 1 base, leaving a spacing of 12 bases between them. CDR1 and CDR2 (SGHNT, YYREEE) derive from the germline V gene (reference sequence). The CDR3, from cysteine to phenylalanine, totals 14 residues. Just CDR3 DNA is preserved here, 42 bases in frame from base 1.